The 28 T cell receptor beta chains given below trace back to one sample, sequenced in a study of CXCR3-negative and CXCR3-positive naive CD8 T cells. Whole-study findings and limits: CXCR3-positive naive cells had more hydrophobic TRB CDR3s than CXCR3-negative naive cells.

UMI-labeled 5' RACE yielded the TRB cDNA libraries. From its re-call of the 5' RACE reads, TCRdb lists each CDR3 protein once, without DNA. The sample's table shows approximately 140,000 distinct CDR3 sequences. What these receptors recognize is not known. Sequenced material: naive CXCR3+ CD8+ T cells from blood. Subset specified: CD45RO-CCR7+CD27+CD95- naive CD8+ T cells expressing CXCR3 (TNR3+). These receptors were collected from a human donor in good health. Some clones in this sample may be carry-over from other donors' samples.

The V call is TRBV28, the J call TRBJ2-7; TCRdb calls TRBD1, which cannot be checked without DNA. CDR1 and CDR2 from the germline V gene are MDHEN and SYDVKM. This CDR3 spans 12 amino acids. The CDR3 region is CASGDRGIEQYF.

The rearrangement joins TRBV20-1 to TRBJ2-3; the TCRdb D gene call, TRBD2, has no DNA to confirm it. CDR1 DFQATT and CDR2 SNEGSKA come from the germline V gene (reference sequence). This CDR3 spans 14 amino acids. The CDR3 sequence: CSARQQGGADTQYF.

The chain employs TRBV11-2 and TRBJ1-1; TCRdb picks TRBD1, but there is no DNA to check that call. The CDR3 is made up of 16 amino acids. Germline V CDR1 and CDR2: SGHAT, FQNNGV. CDR3 residues: CASSLGRTGMNTEAFF.

The rearrangement uses TRBV6-6 and TRBJ1-2. The CDR3 has 18 amino acids. From germline, CDR1 is MNHNY and CDR2 SVGAGI (reference sequence). The CDR3 sequence: CASSPQPYDNFASYGYAF.

J is TRBJ1-1 and V is TRBV5-5. The CDR3 covers 13 residues. Germline CDR1 reads SGHKS; CDR2 reads YYEKEE (reference sequence). This CDR3 is CASSLVPNTEAFF.

The chain combines TRBV7-2 with TRBJ1-1. CDR1 SGHTA and CDR2 FQGNSA come from the germline V gene. The CDR3 is made up of 15 amino acids. The CDR3 loop reads CASSLVVGATTEAFF. Based on the CDR3 plus reference TRBV7-2 and TRBJ1-1, the full variable domain is GAGVSQSPSNKVTEKGKDVELRCDPISGHTALYWYRQSLGQGLEFLIYFQGNSAPDKSGLPSDRFSAERTGGSVSTLTIQRTQQEDSAVYLCASSLVVGATTEAFFGQGTRLTVV.

The chain has TRBV5-4 and TRBJ2-2; TCRdb outputs TRBD1, but without DNA this stays unchecked. The CDR3 runs 15 residues. Looked up from germline, CDR1 is SGHNT and CDR2 is YYREEE (reference sequence). CDR3 loop: CASSFLGQGAGELFF.

The gene calls are TRBV9 and TRBJ2-1; TCRdb picks TRBD1, but there is no DNA to check that call. The CDR3 totals 15 residues. Germline-derived CDR1 and CDR2 are SGDLS and YYNGEE. The CDR3: CASSFRAGGINEQFF.

J is TRBJ2-7 and V is TRBV6-5. Germline lookup yields CDR1 MNHEY and CDR2 SVGAGI. This CDR3 spans 13 amino acids. CDR3 sequence: CASSFQESYEQYF.

The chain employs TRBV4-3 and TRBJ1-2. The germline CDR1 and CDR2 sequences are LGHNA and YSLEER. The CDR3 has 13 residues. CDR3 protein: CASSQESRDRVTF.

The CDR3 loop reads CSAEGLAGDQRSSYNEQFF. The V call is TRBV29-1, the J call TRBJ2-1; TCRdb picks TRBD2, but there is no DNA to check that call. The CDR3 contains 19 residues. Germline CDR1 SQVTM, CDR2 ANQGSEA.

The V call is TRBV7-2, the J call TRBJ1-2; TCRdb calls TRBD1, which cannot be checked without DNA. Germline V gives CDR1 SGHTA, CDR2 FQGNSA. The CDR3 is made up of 16 amino acids. CDR3 residues: CASTSGPGLINYGYTF.

This sequence joins TRBV7-9 and TRBJ1-1; there is no DNA to check the TCRdb D call of TRBD1. Germline V gene sequence: CDR1 SEHNR, CDR2 FQNEAQ (reference sequence). This CDR3 spans 13 amino acids. The CDR3 here is CASSLVRNRSAFF.

V usage is TRBV5-1 and J usage is TRBJ2-7; TCRdb selects TRBD1, and the lack of DNA leaves this call unchecked. Germline assignment: CDR1 SGHRS and CDR2 YFSETQ. This CDR3 region has 14 residues. The CDR3: CASSSGQGEDEQYF.

The gene calls are TRBV12-3 or TRBV12-4 and TRBJ1-4; TCRdb gives TRBD1 as the D gene, but with no DNA this cannot be confirmed. The CDR3 consists of 16 residues. The CDR3 sequence: CASSLRGTATNEKLFF.

V gene TRBV9 combines with J gene TRBJ2-3; TCRdb designates TRBD1, a call that cannot be tested without DNA. This CDR3 spans 14 amino acids. Germline V gene lookup returns CDR1 SGDLS and CDR2 YYNGEE. CDR3 amino acids: CASSAPESTDTQYF.

The chain couples TRBV12-3 or TRBV12-4 to TRBJ1-2. The CDR3 contains 13 residues. This CDR3 is CASSSGVLYGYTF.

The chain joins TRBV20-1 to TRBJ1-2. This CDR3 comprises 14 residues. CDR1 and CDR2 from the germline V gene are DFQATT and SNEGSKA (reference sequence). The CDR3 region is CSARESQSNYGYTF.

The chain carries TRBV7-2 and TRBJ2-3; TCRdb gives TRBD1 as the D gene, but with no DNA this cannot be confirmed. Germline V gene sequence: CDR1 SGHTA, CDR2 FQGNSA. This CDR3 region has 16 residues. The CDR3 here is CASSLGLREPTDTQYF.

The chain uses TRBV29-1 and TRBJ2-7; absent DNA, TCRdb's TRBD2 call cannot be checked. This CDR3 is 14 amino acids long. Per the germline V gene, CDR1 is SQVTM and CDR2 is ANQGSEA. CDR3 in amino acids: CSGLLAGDPYEQYF.

The gene calls are TRBV12-3 or TRBV12-4 and TRBJ1-1. The CDR3 runs to 16 residues. CDR3 region: CASSFLVSTINTEAFF.

The V and J genes are TRBV12-3 or TRBV12-4 and TRBJ2-1; as DNA is missing, the TRBD2 call by TCRdb cannot be tested. This CDR3 spans 14 amino acids. The CDR3 here is CASTTSGGYNEQFF.

The rearrangement joins TRBV29-1 to TRBJ2-1; TCRdb's D call of TRBD2 is untestable without DNA. Per the germline V gene, CDR1 is SQVTM and CDR2 is ANQGSEA. The CDR3 has 16 residues. This chain's CDR3 is CSVDGLDWVSYNEQFF.

J is TRBJ2-2 and V is TRBV9; TCRdb's D call of TRBD2 is untestable without DNA. The CDR3 has 13 residues. Germline V lookup: CDR1 SGDLS, CDR2 YYNGEE. This chain's CDR3 is CASSQSGTGELFF.

The chain combines TRBV6-5 with TRBJ1-2; the D gene TCRdb calls, TRBD1, cannot be checked with no DNA. The germline V gene has CDR1 MNHEY and CDR2 SVGAGI. The CDR3 loop spans 14 amino acids. The CDR3 region is CASSYSPGDYGYTF.

The chain has TRBV11-2 and TRBJ2-7. CDR1 is SGHAT, CDR2 FQNNGV, per germline. The CDR3 loop spans 13 amino acids. This chain's CDR3 is CACSLGFTYEQYF.

The chain joins TRBV29-1 to TRBJ1-2; TCRdb's D gene call, TRBD1, goes unchecked for lack of DNA. The CDR3 consists of 11 residues. Germline assignment: CDR1 SQVTM and CDR2 ANQGSEA. CDR3 in amino acids: CSVSTVDGYTF.

The chain links TRBV20-1 to TRBJ2-1; checking the TCRdb D call of TRBD1 is not possible without DNA. Germline CDR1 and CDR2: DFQATT and SNEGSKA (reference sequence). CDR3 length: 13 amino acids. CDR3: CSARPTGANEQFF.